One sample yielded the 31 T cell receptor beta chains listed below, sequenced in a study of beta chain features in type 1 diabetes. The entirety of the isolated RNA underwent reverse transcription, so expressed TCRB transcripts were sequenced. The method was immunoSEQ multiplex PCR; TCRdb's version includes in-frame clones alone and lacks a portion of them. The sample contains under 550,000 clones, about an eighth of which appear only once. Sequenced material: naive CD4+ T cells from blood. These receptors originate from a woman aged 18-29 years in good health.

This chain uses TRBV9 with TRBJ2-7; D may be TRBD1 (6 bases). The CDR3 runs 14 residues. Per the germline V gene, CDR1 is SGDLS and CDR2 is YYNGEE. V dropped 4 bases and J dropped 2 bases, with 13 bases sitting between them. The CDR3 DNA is TGTGCCAGCAGCTTACGACAGGAACCCTACGAGCAGTACTTC. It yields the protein CASSLRQEPYEQYF.

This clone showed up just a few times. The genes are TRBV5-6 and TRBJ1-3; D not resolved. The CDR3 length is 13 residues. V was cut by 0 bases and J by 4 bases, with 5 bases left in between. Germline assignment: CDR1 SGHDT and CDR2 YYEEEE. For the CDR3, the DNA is TGTGCCAGCAGCTTGGAACGAGGAAACACCATATATTTT. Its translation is CASSLERGNTIYF.

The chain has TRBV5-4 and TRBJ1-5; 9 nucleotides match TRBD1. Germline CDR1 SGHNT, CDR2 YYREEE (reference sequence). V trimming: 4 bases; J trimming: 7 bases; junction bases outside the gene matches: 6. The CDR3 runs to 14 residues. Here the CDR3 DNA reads TGTGCCAGCAGCGCCGGGACAGGGAAACAGCCCCAGCATTTT. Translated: CASSAGTGKQPQHF.

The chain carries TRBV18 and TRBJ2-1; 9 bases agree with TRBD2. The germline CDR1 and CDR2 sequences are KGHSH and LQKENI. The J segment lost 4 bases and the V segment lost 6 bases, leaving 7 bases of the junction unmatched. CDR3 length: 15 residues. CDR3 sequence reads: CASSRTTSGYNEQFF. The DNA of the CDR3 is TGTGCCAGCTCCCGGACGACTAGCGGATACAATGAGCAGTTCTTC.

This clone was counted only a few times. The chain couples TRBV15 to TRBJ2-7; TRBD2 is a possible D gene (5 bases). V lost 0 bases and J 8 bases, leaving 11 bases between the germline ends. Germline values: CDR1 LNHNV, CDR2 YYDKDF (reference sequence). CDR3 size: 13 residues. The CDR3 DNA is TGTGCCACCAGCAGAGAGGGAGTTAGCAAGCAGTACTTC. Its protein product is CATSREGVSKQYF.

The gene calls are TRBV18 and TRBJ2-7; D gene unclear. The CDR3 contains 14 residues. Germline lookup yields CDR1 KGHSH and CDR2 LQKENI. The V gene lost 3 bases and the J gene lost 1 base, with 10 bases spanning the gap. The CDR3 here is CASSPNVRSYEQYV. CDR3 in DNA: TGTGCCAGCTCACCCAATGTGAGGTCCTACGAGCAGTACGTC.

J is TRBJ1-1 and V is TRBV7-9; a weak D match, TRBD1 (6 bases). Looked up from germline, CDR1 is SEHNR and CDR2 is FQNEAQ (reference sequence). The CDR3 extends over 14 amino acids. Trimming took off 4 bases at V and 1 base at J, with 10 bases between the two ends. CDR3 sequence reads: CASSWGPWNTEAFF. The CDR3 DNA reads TGTGCCAGCAGCTGGGGGCCATGGAACACTGAAGCTTTCTTT.

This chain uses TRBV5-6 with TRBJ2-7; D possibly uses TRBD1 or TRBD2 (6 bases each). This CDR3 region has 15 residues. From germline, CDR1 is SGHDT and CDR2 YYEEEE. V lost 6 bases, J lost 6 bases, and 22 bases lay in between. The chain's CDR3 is CASTPRGRRRFEQYV. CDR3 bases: TGTGCCAGCACCCCAAGGGGGAGGCGCAGGTTCGAGCAGTACGTC.

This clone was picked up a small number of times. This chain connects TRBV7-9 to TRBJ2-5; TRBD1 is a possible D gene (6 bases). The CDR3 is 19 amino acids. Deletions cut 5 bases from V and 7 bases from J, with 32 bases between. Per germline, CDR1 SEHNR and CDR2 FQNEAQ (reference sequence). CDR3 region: CASSRVQTGSPFLGGTQYF. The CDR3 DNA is TGTGCCAGCAGCCGAGTCCAGACAGGAAGCCCGTTCCTTGGAGGGACCCAGTACTTC.

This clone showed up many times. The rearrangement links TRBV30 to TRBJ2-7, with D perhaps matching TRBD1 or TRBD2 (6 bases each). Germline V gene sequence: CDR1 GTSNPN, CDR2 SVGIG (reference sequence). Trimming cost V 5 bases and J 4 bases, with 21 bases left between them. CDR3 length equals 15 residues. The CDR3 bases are TGTGCCTGGGGTCCCTTGAGGGGGGACAAGTACGAGCAGTACTTC. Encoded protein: CAWGPLRGDKYEQYF.

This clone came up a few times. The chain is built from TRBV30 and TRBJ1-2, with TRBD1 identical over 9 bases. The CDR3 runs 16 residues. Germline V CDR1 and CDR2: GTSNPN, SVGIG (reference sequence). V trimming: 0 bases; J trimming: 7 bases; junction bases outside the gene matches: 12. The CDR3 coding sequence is TGTGCCTGGAGTGTCCCATCCGCCACAGGGGGCCTTGGCTACACCTTC. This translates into CAWSVPSATGGLGYTF. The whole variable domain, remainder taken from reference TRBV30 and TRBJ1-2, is SQTIHQWPATLVQPVGSPLSLECTVEGTSNPNLYWYRQAAGRGLQLLFYSVGIGQISSEVPQNLSASRPQDRQFILSSKKLLLSDSGFYLCAWSVPSATGGLGYTFGSGTRLTVV.

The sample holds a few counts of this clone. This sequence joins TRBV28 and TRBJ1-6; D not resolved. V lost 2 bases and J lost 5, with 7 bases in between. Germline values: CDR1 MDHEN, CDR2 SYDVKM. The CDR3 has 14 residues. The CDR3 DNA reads TGTGCCAGCAGTTTAGGCCAGAATAATTCACCCCTCCACTTT. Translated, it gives CASSLGQNNSPLHF.

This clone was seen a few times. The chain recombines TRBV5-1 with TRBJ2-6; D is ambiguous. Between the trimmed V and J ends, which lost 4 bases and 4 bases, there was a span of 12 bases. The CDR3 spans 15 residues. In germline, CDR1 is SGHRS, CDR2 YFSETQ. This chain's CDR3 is CASSSGVSGANVLTF. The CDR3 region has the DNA TGCGCCAGCAGCAGTGGGGTATCCGGGGCCAACGTCCTGACTTTC. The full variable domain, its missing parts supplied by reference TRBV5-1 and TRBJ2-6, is KAGVTQTPRYLIKTRGQQVTLSCSPISGHRSVSWYQQTPGQGLQFLFEYFSETQRNKGNFPGRFSGRQFSNSRSEMNVSTLELGDSALYLCASSSGVSGANVLTFGAGSRLTVL.

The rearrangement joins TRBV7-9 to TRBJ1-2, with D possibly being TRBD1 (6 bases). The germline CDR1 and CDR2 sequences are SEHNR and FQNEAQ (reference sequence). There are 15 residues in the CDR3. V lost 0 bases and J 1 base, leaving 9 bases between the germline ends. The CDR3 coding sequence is TGTGCCAGCAGCTTAGCTAACAGGGTTAACTATGGCTACACCTTC. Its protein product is CASSLANRVNYGYTF.

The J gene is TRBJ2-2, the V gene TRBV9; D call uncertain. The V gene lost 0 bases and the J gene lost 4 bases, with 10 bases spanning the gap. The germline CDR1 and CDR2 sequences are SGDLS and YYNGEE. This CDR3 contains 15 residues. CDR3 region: CASSVGLLGTGELFF. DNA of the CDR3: TGTGCCAGCAGCGTAGGGCTGCTTGGCACCGGGGAGCTGTTTTTT.

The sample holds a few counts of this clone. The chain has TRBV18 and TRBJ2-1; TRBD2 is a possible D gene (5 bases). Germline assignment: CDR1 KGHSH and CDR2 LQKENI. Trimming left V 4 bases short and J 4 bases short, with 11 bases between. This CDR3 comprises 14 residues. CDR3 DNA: TGTGCCAGCTCACAAAGCGGAACTTACAATGAGCAGTTCTTC. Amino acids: CASSQSGTYNEQFF.

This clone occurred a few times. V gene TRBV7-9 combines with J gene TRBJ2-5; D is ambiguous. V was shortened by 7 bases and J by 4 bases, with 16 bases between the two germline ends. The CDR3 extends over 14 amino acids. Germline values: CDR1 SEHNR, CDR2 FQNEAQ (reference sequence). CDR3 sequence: CASTPGGPGETQYF. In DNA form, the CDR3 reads TGTGCCAGCACCCCTGGCGGTCCTGGAGAGACCCAGTACTTC.

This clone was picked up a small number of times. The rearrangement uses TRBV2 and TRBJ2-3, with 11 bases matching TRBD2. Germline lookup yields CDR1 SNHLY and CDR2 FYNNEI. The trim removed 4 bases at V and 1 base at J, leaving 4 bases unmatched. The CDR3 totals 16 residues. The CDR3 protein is CASSGRTSGRTDTQYF. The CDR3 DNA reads TGTGCCAGCAGTGGGCGGACTAGCGGGCGCACAGATACGCAGTATTTT.

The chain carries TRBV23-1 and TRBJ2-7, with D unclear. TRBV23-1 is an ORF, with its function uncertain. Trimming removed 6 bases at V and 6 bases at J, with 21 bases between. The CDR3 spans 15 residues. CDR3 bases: TGCGCCAGCAGGCGACCCCCCAACCAAGGATCCGAGCAGTACGTC. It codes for CASRRPPNQGSEQYV.

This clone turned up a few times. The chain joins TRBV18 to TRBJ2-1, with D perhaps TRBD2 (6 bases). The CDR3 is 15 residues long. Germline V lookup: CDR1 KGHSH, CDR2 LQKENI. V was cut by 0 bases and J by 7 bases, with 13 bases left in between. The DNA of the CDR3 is TGTGCCAGCTCACCACCGGAGGGTTCGGTTAATGAGCAGTTCTTC. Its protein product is CASSPPEGSVNEQFF.

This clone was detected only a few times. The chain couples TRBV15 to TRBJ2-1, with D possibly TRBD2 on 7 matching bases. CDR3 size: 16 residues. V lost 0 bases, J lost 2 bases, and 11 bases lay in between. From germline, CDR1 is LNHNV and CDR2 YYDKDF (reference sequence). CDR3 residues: CATSRDRGGPYNEQFF. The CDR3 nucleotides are TGTGCCACCAGCAGAGATAGGGGGGGCCCCTACAATGAGCAGTTCTTC.

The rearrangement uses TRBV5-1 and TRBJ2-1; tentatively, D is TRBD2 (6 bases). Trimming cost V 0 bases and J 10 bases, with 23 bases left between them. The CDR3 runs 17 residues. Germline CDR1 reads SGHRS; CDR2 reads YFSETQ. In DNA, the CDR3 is TGCGCCAGCAGCTTGGGGGACTTAACAAGGGCGCGAACCGAGCAGTTCTTC. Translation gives CASSLGDLTRARTEQFF.

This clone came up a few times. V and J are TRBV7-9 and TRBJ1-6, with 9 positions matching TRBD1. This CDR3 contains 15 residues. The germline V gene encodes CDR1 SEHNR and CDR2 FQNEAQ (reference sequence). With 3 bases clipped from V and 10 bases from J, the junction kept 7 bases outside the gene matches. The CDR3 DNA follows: TGTGCCAGCAGCTTGGGGGACAGGGCTGGCTCACCCCTCCACTTT. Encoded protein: CASSLGDRAGSPLHF. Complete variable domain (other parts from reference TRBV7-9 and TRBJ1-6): DTGVSQNPRHKITKRGQNVTFRCDPISEHNRLYWYRQTLGQGPEFLTYFQNEAQLEKSRLLSDRFSAERPKGSFSTLEIQRTEQGDSAMYLCASSLGDRAGSPLHFGNGTRLTVT.

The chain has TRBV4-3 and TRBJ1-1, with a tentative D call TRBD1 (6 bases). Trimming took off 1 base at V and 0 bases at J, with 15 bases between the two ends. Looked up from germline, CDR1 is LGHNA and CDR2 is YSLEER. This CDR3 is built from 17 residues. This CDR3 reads CASSQGRIRGLNTEAFF. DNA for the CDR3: TGCGCCAGCAGCCAAGGGAGGATCAGGGGACTGAACACTGAAGCTTTCTTT.

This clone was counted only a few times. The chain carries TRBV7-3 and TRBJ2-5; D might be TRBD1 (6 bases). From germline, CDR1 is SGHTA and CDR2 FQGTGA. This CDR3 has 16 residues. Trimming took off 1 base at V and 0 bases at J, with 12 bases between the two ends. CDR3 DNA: TGTGCCAGCAGCTTAAACCAGGACAGCCACCAAGAGACCCAGTACTTC. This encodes CASSLNQDSHQETQYF.

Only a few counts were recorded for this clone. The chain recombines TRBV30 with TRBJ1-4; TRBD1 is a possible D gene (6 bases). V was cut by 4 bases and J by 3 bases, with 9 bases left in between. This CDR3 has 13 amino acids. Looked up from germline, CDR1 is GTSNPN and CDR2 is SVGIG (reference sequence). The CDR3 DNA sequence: TGTGCCTGGAACGGGGGCCCTAATGAAAAACTGTTTTTT. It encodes CAWNGGPNEKLFF.

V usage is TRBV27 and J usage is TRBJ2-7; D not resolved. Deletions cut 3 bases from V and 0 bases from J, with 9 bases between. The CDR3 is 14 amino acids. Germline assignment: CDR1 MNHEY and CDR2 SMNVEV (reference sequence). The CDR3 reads CASSLWGGSYEQYF. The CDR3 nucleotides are TGTGCCAGCAGTTTGTGGGGTGGCTCCTACGAGCAGTACTTC.

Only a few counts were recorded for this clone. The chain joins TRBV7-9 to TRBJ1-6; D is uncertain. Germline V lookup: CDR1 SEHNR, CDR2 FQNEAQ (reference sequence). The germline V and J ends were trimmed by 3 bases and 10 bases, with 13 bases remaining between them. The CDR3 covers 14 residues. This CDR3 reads CASSLEAGESPLHF. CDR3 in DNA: TGTGCCAGCAGCTTGGAGGCAGGAGAATCACCCCTCCACTTT.

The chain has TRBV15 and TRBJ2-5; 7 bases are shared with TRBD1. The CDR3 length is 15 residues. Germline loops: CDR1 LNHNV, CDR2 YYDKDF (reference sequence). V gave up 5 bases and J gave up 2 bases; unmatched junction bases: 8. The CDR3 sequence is CATSDTGAPQETQYF. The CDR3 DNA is TGTGCCACCAGCGATACAGGGGCTCCGCAAGAGACCCAGTACTTC.

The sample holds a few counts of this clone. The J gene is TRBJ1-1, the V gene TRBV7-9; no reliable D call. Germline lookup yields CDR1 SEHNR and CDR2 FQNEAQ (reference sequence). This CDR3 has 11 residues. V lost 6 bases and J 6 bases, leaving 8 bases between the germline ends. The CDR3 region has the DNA TGTGCCAGCAGACGGCTGGCTGAAGCTTTCTTT. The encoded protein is CASRRLAEAFF.

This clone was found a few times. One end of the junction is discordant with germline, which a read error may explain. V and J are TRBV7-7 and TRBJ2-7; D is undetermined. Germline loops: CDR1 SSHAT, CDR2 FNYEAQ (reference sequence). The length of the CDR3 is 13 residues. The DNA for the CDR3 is TGTGCTAGCAGCTCCACCCCCTCCCACGAGCAGTACTTC. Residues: CASSSTPSHEQYF.